This T cell receptor beta chain was obtained from a study of preoperative IRX-2 immunotherapy in early breast cancer (dated 2019 in TCRdb). This clone was counted between two and nine times. Its recognized antigen is unknown. No much larger clonotype is one base removed from it; base qualities were not supplied. The same CDR3 can be traced to other DNA sequences in this sample. The sample's treatment or condition label, in plain terms: preoperative locoregional IRX-2 cytokine immunotherapy. The samples were obtained from a phase Ib study in which preoperative, locoregional IRX-2 cytokine immunotherapy intended to prime immune responses was tested. The donors were early-stage breast cancer patients who were given IRX-2 prior to surgery. Receptors were amplified or captured by the immunoSEQ multiplex PCR assay. TCRdb holds this immuneACCESS table with in-frame rearrangements only. Some clones are missing; in checked studies, unresolved V genes explain under half, and the rest has no known cause. This sample comprises 20,000 to 30,000 clones, approximately 90% of them detected only once. Together, the top ten hold about 30% of the sample.

The CDR3 runs 16 residues from the cysteine to the phenylalanine. Kept here is only the CDR3 DNA, which spans 48 bases and is read in frame from base 1. Sequences MNHNS (CDR1) and SASEGT (CDR2) are obtained from the germline V gene. V gives up 2 bases and J gives up 2 bases, and the segment between their germline ends measures 13 bases. This receptor was taken from a human donor with breast cancer. This receptor chain uses TRBV6-1 and TRBJ1-5; TRBD1 could be the D gene, as 5 bases match. The material was tumor tissue, obtained after IRX-2 immunotherapy. The CDR3 sequence is CASSESSGVGNQPQHF. The sequenced DNA is TGTGCCAGCAGTGAATCATCGGGGGTCGGCAATCAGCCCCAGCATTTT.